This T cell receptor beta chain stems from a study of CD8+ T cells in alopecia areata. Reverse transcription of extracted RNA yielded cDNA, which provided the sequencing template. Libraries were prepared by immunoSEQ multiplex PCR; TCRdb keeps only in-frame clonotypes and omits some of them. The sample consists of around 140,000 clones, 40% to 55% of them appearing once. Only a few counts were recorded for this clone. V was clipped by 5 bases and J by 7 bases; unmatched bases: 8. CDR1 is GTSNPN and CDR2 is SVGIG in the germline V gene (reference sequence). This CDR3 region has 14 residues. The origin of this receptor is a human donor with alopecia areata. Material: CD4+ T cells sorted from blood, obtained at week 0. The genes are TRBV30 and TRBJ1-2, with TRBD1 matching over 12 bases. Written as DNA, the CDR3 is TGTGCCTGGCAAGGGGACAGGGGGCGTATTGGCTACACCTTC. It translates to CAWQGDRGRIGYTF.